One sample yielded the 27 T cell receptor beta chains listed below, sequenced in a study of T-cell memory formation after mild COVID-19. TCRdb re-analysed the 5' RACE reads in MiXCR, keeping a single row per CDR3 protein. The sample yields about 310,000 distinct CDR3 sequences, 15% to 20% seen once. Material: PBMCs or a T cell subset sorted from them (not recorded which). These receptors all stem from a man younger than 35 who had mild COVID-19 (a few samples of this study predate the infection). Cell type and time point are not known.

The chain has TRBV12-3 or TRBV12-4 and TRBJ2-3; 9 bases are shared with TRBD1. This CDR3 is 15 amino acids long. V gave up 5 bases and J gave up 3 bases; unmatched junction bases: 6. CDR3 loop: CASSLGQGLTDTQYF. DNA of the CDR3: TGTGCCAGCAGTCTGGGACAGGGATTAACAGATACGCAGTATTTT.

There are a few counts of this clonotype. This chain links TRBV20-1 with TRBJ1-2; TRBD1 agrees at 9 bases. Germline V CDR1 and CDR2: DFQATT, SNEGSKA (reference sequence). The J segment lost 7 bases and the V segment lost 1 base, leaving 4 bases of the junction unmatched. CDR3 length equals 13 residues. The CDR3 region is CSARGGTGSGYTF. DNA for the CDR3: TGCAGTGCTAGAGGAGGGACAGGGAGTGGCTACACCTTC.

In its sample, this clonotype was seen a few times. Here the CDR3 reads CSASGDRGRGLGNQPQHF. As DNA, the CDR3 is TGCAGTGCTAGCGGGGACAGGGGGCGAGGGTTGGGCAATCAGCCCCAGCATTTT. J is TRBJ1-5 and V is TRBV20-1; 12 bases agree with TRBD1. V lost 3 bases, J lost 2 bases, and 11 bases stayed unmatched. Germline V CDR1 and CDR2: DFQATT, SNEGSKA (reference sequence). There are 18 residues in the CDR3.

The V gene is TRBV5-1, the J gene TRBJ2-3; TRBD1 matches 7 bases. The V gene's germline CDR1 is SGHRS and CDR2 YFSETQ. The CDR3 has 16 amino acids. The J segment lost 3 bases and the V segment lost 1 base, leaving 8 bases of the junction unmatched. The CDR3 nucleotides read TGCGCCAGCAGCTTGTACGACAGGGCTGAAACAGATACGCAGTATTTT. It translates to CASSLYDRAETDTQYF.

This chain joins TRBV6-5 and TRBJ2-1; 8 bases match TRBD1. This CDR3 comprises 16 residues. Germline values: CDR1 MNHEY, CDR2 SVGAGI. With V trimmed by 6 bases and J by 2 bases, 9 bases remained unmatched. The CDR3 region is CASSKKGQGPYNEQFF. DNA of the CDR3: TGTGCCAGCAGCAAGAAAGGACAGGGACCCTACAATGAGCAGTTCTTC.

This clonotype was observed at least ten times. The chain has TRBV19 and TRBJ1-1, with D possibly TRBD1 on 6 matching bases. The germline gives CDR1 LNHDA, CDR2 SQIVND (reference sequence). Between the trimmed V and J ends, which lost 7 bases and 1 base, there was a span of 10 bases. CDR3 length: 13 residues. For the CDR3, the DNA is TGTGCCAGTACCACGGGGGCGAACACTGAAGCTTTCTTT. Amino acid sequence: CASTTGANTEAFF. Looking up the rest from reference TRBV19 and TRBJ1-1 gives the full variable domain: DGGITQSPKYLFRKEGQNVTLSCEQNLNHDAMYWYRQDPGQGLRLIYYSQIVNDFQKGDIAEGYSVSREKKESFPLTVTSAQKNPTAFYLCASTTGANTEAFFGQGTRLTVV.

This clonotype occurred a few times. This chain uses TRBV4-3 with TRBJ1-1, with 7 bases matching TRBD1. The CDR3 is 17 amino acids. From germline, CDR1 is LGHNA and CDR2 YSLEER. With 1 base clipped from V and 0 bases from J, the junction kept 8 bases outside the gene matches. The CDR3 region has the DNA TGCGCCAGCAGCCAAGGACAGGGTAGTTGGGTGAACACTGAAGCTTTCTTT. Protein product: CASSQGQGSWVNTEAFF.

Many counts were recorded for this clonotype. The chain uses TRBV5-1 and TRBJ2-5; D is possibly TRBD1 (5 bases). V was clipped by 4 bases and J by 2 bases, with 9 bases between them. Germline V gene sequence: CDR1 SGHRS, CDR2 YFSETQ. CDR3 length: 13 amino acids. CDR3: CASSPTVQETQYF. CDR3 nucleotides: TGCGCCAGCAGCCCGACAGTACAAGAGACCCAGTACTTC.

This rearrangement joins TRBV9 to TRBJ2-5; D is perhaps TRBD2 (7 bases). This CDR3 spans 15 amino acids. Germline lookup yields CDR1 SGDLS and CDR2 YYNGEE. Trimming removed 4 bases from V and 3 bases from J, with 16 bases in between. The CDR3 region is CASSRERGAKETQYF. In DNA, the CDR3 is TGTGCCAGCAGCCGGGAACGGGGGGCCAAAGAGACCCAGTACTTC.

The chain has TRBV7-7 and TRBJ2-1; D possibly corresponds to TRBD2 (6 bases). CDR1 and CDR2 from the germline V gene are SSHAT and FNYEAQ (reference sequence). CDR3 length: 13 residues. Trimming removed 0 bases from V and 8 bases from J, with 8 bases in between. CDR3 DNA: TGTGCCAGCAGCTTAGCGGAGGGCTATGAGCAGTTCTTC. Its protein is CASSLAEGYEQFF.

This chain uses TRBV6-2 or TRBV6-3 with TRBJ2-5; D not resolved. The V and J ends lost 1 base and 5 bases respectively, with 11 bases between them. Germline V lookup: CDR1 MNHEY, CDR2 SVGEGT. This CDR3 is 14 amino acids long. In nucleotides, the CDR3 is TGTGCCAGCAGTTACTGGACCGCCTCTGAGACCCAGTACTTC. It translates to CASSYWTASETQYF.

The rearrangement uses TRBV7-9 and TRBJ1-6; no firm D call. Between the trimmed V and J ends, which lost 0 bases and 5 bases, there was a span of 5 bases. CDR1 and CDR2 from the germline V gene are SEHNR and FQNEAQ (reference sequence). This CDR3 spans 14 amino acids. The CDR3 loop is CASSLALDNSPLHF. CDR3 nucleotides: TGTGCCAGCAGCTTAGCCCTTGATAATTCACCCCTCCACTTT.

This clonotype was observed a handful of times. The chain combines TRBV20-1 with TRBJ2-3; D uncertain. Trimming took off 3 bases at V and 0 bases at J, with 13 bases between the two ends. The germline V gene encodes CDR1 DFQATT and CDR2 SNEGSKA (reference sequence). The CDR3 runs to 15 residues. The CDR3 coding sequence is TGCAGTGCTAGCAACTCCGCAAAGAGCACAGATACGCAGTATTTT. Its protein product is CSASNSAKSTDTQYF.

V is TRBV6-1 and J is TRBJ1-1; perhaps TRBD1 as D (5 bases). Germline loops: CDR1 MNHNS, CDR2 SASEGT. This CDR3 region has 14 residues. The V end lost 2 bases, the J end lost 0 bases, and 7 bases lay between the germline ends. In DNA form, the CDR3 reads TGTGCCAGCAGTGAATTGGGGGTGAACACTGAAGCTTTCTTT. Protein product: CASSELGVNTEAFF.

This clonotype showed up just a few times. This sequence joins TRBV12-3 or TRBV12-4 and TRBJ2-3, with D possibly called TRBD1 or TRBD2 (5 bases each). The CDR3 extends over 14 amino acids. Trimming pared 8 bases from V and 4 bases from J, leaving 16 bases between. CDR3 nucleotide sequence: TGTGCCAGCCACTGGGGGAGCAGGGCAGATACGCAGTATTTT. Its protein product is CASHWGSRADTQYF.

This chain links TRBV6-6 with TRBJ2-7; the D is unclear. From germline, CDR1 is MNHNY and CDR2 SVGAGI (reference sequence). This CDR3 region has 13 residues. Trimming took off 0 bases at V and 2 bases at J, with 5 bases between the two ends. In DNA form, the CDR3 reads TGTGCCAGCAGTTACTCGAAACCCTACGAGCAGTACTTC. This translates into CASSYSKPYEQYF.

This chain links TRBV19 with TRBJ1-3, with 9 bases lining up with TRBD1. Germline values: CDR1 LNHDA, CDR2 SQIVND (reference sequence). The CDR3 loop spans 13 amino acids. J was trimmed by 4 bases and V by 11 bases; bases with no gene match: 6. CDR3 protein: CAGGTGRGNTIYF. The CDR3 DNA is TGTGCCGGCGGGACAGGGAGAGGAAACACCATATATTTT.

A few counts support this clonotype. V and J are TRBV7-9 and TRBJ2-7; a possible D gene is TRBD1 (6 bases). The CDR3 is 14 amino acids. Trimming removed 5 bases from V and 3 bases from J, with 14 bases in between. CDR1 SEHNR and CDR2 FQNEAQ come from the germline V gene (reference sequence). The CDR3 bases are TGTGCCAGCAGCCAGGCAGGGGTTAACTACGAGCAGTACGTC. This sequence encodes CASSQAGVNYEQYV.

The table lists this clonotype with a few counts. The chain employs TRBV5-1 and TRBJ1-3, with D hard to call. Germline V gives CDR1 SGHRS, CDR2 YFSETQ. This CDR3 has 15 residues. The V end was cut by 1 base, the J end by 0 bases, with 8 bases between. The CDR3 DNA is TGCGCCAGCAGCTTGATGGCGGACTCTGGAAACACCATATATTTT. This sequence encodes CASSLMADSGNTIYF.

The sample holds many counts of this clonotype. The rearrangement joins TRBV5-1 to TRBJ2-5; perhaps TRBD2 as D (6 bases). CDR1 and CDR2 from the germline V gene are SGHRS and YFSETQ. This CDR3 is 13 amino acids long. V was clipped by 4 bases and J by 5 bases, with 12 bases between them. The CDR3: CASSGGSGETQYF. The CDR3 bases are TGCGCCAGCAGCGGGGGAAGCGGGGAGACCCAGTACTTC.

In its sample, this clonotype was seen many times. The CDR3 reads CASSLSQADYEQYF. The CDR3 DNA sequence: TGTGCCAGCAGCTTAAGTCAGGCAGACTACGAGCAGTACTTC. The chain has TRBV7-9 and TRBJ2-7; D gene unclear. The CDR3 length is 14 residues. In germline, CDR1 is SEHNR, CDR2 FQNEAQ (reference sequence). V lost 2 bases and J 3 bases, leaving 11 bases between the germline ends.

This sequence joins TRBV6-5 and TRBJ1-1; 7 bases match TRBD1. With 7 bases clipped from V and 13 bases from J, the junction kept 12 bases outside the gene matches. The CDR3 has 12 amino acids. The germline gives CDR1 MNHEY, CDR2 SVGAGI. The CDR3 DNA sequence: TGTGCCAGCACCATGGGACAGCGCCGGGTTTTCTTT. It specifies CASTMGQRRVFF.

V gene TRBV7-6 combines with J gene TRBJ2-7; 8 bases agree with TRBD2. Germline values: CDR1 SGHVS, CDR2 FNYEAQ. This CDR3 contains 18 residues. Unmatched junction bases numbered 15, after V lost 1 base and J lost 4 bases. In DNA form, the CDR3 reads TGTGCCAGCAGCTTAGATGGGCGTGGGGTAGCGGGGACTTACGAGCAGTACTTC. Translation: CASSLDGRGVAGTYEQYF.

This chain joins TRBV5-1 and TRBJ2-7, with D possibly being TRBD1 (6 bases). With 3 bases removed from V and 3 bases from J, the gap between germline ends came to 13 bases. CDR1 and CDR2 (germline): SGHRS, YFSETQ. This CDR3 has 14 residues. The CDR3 protein is CASSSPGDNYEQYF. The CDR3, as DNA: TGCGCCAGCAGCTCCCCAGGGGATAACTACGAGCAGTACTTC.

The chain employs TRBV12-3 or TRBV12-4 and TRBJ1-1; the D is unclear. This CDR3 is built from 13 residues. Deletions cut 4 bases from V and 1 base from J, with 7 bases between. The DNA for the CDR3 is TGTGCCAGCAGTTACGACGGGAACACTGAAGCTTTCTTT. It encodes CASSYDGNTEAFF.

This clonotype was observed a few times. The V call is TRBV7-2, the J call TRBJ2-3; 13 bases map to TRBD2. Germline CDR1 reads SGHTA; CDR2 reads FQGNSA. The CDR3 is made up of 16 amino acids. Unmatched junction bases numbered 4, after V lost 5 bases and J lost 2 bases. CDR3 in DNA: TGTGCCAGCAGCGAGGGACTAGCGGGGCCCACAGATACGCAGTATTTT. Amino acid sequence: CASSEGLAGPTDTQYF.

The V gene is TRBV6-1, the J gene TRBJ1-1; 10 nucleotides agree with TRBD1. V was pared by 7 bases and J by 3 bases, with 8 bases of the junction left unmatched. This CDR3 contains 15 residues. From germline, CDR1 is MNHNS and CDR2 SASEGT. CDR3 in amino acids: CASKGTGVFDTEAFF. The CDR3 region has the DNA TGTGCCAGCAAGGGGACAGGGGTATTTGACACTGAAGCTTTCTTT.